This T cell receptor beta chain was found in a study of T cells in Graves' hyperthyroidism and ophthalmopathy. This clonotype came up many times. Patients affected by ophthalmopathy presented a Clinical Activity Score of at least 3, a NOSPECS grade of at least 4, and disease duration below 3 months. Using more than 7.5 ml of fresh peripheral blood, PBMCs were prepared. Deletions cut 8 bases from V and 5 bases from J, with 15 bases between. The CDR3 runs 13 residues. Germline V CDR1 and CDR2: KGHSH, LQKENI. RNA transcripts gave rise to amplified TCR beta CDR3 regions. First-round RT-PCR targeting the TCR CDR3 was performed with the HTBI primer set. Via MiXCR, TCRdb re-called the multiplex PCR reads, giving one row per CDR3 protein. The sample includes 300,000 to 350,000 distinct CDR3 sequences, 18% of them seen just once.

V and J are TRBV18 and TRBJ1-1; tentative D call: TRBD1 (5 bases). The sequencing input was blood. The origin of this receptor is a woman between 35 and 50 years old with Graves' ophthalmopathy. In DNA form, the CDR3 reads TGTGCCAGCAGCTCATCTCAGGGTACTGAAGCTTTCTTT. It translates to CASSSSQGTEAFF.